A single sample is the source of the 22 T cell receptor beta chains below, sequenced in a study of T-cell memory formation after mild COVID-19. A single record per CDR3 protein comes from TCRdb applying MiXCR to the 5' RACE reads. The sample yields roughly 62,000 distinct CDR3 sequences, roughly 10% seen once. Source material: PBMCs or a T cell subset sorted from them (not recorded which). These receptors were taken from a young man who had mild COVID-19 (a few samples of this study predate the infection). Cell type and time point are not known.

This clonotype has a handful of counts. This CDR3 is CASSFAQTNYGYTF. CDR3 sequence (DNA): TGTGCCAGCAGTTTCGCGCAGACTAACTATGGCTACACCTTC. This chain links TRBV27 with TRBJ1-2; D uncertain. V shed 3 bases and J shed 0 bases, with 8 bases lying between them. Germline CDR1 is MNHEY and CDR2 is SMNVEV (reference sequence). The CDR3 has 14 residues.

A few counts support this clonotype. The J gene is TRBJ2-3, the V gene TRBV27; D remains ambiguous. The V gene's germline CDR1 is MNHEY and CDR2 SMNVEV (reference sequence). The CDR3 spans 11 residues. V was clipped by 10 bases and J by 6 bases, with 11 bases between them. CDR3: CATGRADTQYF. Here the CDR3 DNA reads TGTGCCACCGGACGGGCGGATACGCAGTATTTT.

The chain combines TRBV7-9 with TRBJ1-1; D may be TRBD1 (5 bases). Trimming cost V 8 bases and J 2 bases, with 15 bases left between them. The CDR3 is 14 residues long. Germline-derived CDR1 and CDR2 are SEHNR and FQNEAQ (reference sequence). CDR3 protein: CASGWGFVNTEAFF. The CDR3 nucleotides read TGTGCCAGCGGTTGGGGGTTCGTCAACACTGAAGCTTTCTTT.

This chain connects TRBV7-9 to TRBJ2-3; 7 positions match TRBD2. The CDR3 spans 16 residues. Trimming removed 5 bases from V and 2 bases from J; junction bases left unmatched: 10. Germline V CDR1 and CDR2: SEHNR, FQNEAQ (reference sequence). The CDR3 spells CASSTSALAVTDTQYF. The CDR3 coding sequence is TGTGCCAGCAGCACCTCGGCCCTAGCGGTCACAGATACGCAGTATTTT.

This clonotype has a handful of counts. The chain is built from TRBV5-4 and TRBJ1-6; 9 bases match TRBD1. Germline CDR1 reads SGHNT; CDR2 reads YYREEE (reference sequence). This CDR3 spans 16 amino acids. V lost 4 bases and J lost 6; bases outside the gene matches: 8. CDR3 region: CASSKTGGAGNSPLHF. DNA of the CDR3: TGTGCCAGCAGCAAAACAGGGGGCGCGGGTAATTCACCCCTCCACTTT. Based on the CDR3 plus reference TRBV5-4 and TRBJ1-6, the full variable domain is ETGVTQSPTHLIKTRGQQVTLRCSSQSGHNTVSWYQQALGQGPQFIFQYYREEENGRGNFPPRFSGLQFPNYSSELNVNALELDDSALYLCASSKTGGAGNSPLHFGNGTRLTVT.

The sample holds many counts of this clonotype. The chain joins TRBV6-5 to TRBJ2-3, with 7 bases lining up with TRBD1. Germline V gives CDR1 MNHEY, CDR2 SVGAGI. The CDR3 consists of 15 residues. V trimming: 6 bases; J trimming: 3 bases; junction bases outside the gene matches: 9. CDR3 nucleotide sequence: TGTGCCAGCAGCAAACAGGGGTTGGGAACAGATACGCAGTATTTT. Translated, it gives CASSKQGLGTDTQYF.

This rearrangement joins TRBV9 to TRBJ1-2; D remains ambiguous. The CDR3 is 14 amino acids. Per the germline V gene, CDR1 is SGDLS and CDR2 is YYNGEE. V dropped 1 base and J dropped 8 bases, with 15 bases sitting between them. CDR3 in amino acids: CASSVRTDPMGYTF. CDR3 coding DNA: TGTGCCAGCAGCGTACGCACGGATCCCATGGGCTACACCTTC.

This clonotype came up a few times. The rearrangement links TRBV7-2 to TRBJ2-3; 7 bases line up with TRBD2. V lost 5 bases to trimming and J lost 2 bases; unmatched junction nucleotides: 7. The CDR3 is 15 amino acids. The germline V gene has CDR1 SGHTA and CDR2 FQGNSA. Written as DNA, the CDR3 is TGTGCCAGCAGCGAAAGGGACTACCTCACAGATACGCAGTATTTT. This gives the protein CASSERDYLTDTQYF.

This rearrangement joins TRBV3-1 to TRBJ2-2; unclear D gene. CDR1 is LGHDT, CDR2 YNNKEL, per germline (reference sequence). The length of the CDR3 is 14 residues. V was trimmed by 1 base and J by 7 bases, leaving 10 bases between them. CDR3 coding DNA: TGTGCCAGCAGCCAAGGTCACGGTTACGGGGAGCTGTTTTTT. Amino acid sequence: CASSQGHGYGELFF.

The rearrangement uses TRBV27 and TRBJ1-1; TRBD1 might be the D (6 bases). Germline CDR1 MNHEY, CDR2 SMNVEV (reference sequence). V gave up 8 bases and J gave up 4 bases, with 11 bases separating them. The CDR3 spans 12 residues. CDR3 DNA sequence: TGTGCCAGCCAAACAGGGTTCACTGAAGCTTTCTTT. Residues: CASQTGFTEAFF.

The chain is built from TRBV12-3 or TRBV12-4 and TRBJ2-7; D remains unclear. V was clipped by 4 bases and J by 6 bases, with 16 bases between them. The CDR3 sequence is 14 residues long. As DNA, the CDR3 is TGTGCCAGCAGTTCGAACGGACCGTTGGGCGAGCAGTACGTC. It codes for CASSSNGPLGEQYV.

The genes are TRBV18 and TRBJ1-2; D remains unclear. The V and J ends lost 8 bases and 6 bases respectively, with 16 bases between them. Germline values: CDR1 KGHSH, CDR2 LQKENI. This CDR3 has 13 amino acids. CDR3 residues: CASALDSHDGYTF. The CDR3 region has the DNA TGTGCCAGCGCCTTGGACTCACACGATGGCTACACCTTC.

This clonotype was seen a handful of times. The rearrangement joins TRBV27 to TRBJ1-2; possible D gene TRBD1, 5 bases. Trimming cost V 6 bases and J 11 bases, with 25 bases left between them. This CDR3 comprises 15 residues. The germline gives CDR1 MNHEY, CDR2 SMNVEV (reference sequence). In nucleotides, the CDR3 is TGTGCCAGCAGCCGAATTCAGGGATTATTCCCGTATTACACCTTC. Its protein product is CASSRIQGLFPYYTF.

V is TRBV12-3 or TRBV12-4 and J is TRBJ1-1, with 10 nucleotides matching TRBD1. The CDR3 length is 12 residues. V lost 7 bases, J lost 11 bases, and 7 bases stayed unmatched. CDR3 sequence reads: CASIRDRGLAFF. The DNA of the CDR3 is TGTGCCAGCATCCGTGACAGGGGGCTTGCTTTCTTT.

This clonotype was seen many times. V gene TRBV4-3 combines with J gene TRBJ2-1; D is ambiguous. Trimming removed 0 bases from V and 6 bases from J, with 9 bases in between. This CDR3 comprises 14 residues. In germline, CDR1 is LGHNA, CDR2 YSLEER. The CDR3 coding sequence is TGCGCCAGCAGCCAAGAGAGAGCTCGCAATGAGCAGTTCTTC. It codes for CASSQERARNEQFF.

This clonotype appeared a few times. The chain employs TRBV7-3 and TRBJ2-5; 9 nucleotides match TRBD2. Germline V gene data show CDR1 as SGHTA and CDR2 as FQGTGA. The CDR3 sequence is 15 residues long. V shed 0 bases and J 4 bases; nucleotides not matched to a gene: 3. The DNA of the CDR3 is TGTGCCAGCAGCTTAACGGGGACTAGCAGAGAGACCCAGTACTTC. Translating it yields CASSLTGTSRETQYF.

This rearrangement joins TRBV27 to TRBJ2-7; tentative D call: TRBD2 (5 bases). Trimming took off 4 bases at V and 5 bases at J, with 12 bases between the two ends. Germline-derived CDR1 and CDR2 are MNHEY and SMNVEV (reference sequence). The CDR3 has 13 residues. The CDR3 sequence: CASSSWTGHEQYV. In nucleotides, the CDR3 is TGTGCCAGCAGTTCCTGGACTGGTCACGAGCAGTACGTC.

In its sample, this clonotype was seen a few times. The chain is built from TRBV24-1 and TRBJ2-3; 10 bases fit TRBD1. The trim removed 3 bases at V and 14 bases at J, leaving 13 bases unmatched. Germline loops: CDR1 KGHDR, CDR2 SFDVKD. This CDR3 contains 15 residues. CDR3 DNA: TGTGCCACCAGTGATCCCTCCCAGGGGGACAGGGGTCCGTATTTT. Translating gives CATSDPSQGDRGPYF.

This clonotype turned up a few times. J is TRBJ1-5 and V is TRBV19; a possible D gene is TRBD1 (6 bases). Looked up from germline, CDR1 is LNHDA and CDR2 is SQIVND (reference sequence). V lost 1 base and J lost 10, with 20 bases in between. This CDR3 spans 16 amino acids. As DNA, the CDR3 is TGTGCCAGTAGTATAGCCCAAGGACAGCAACGACAACCCCAGCATTTT. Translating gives CASSIAQGQQRQPQHF.

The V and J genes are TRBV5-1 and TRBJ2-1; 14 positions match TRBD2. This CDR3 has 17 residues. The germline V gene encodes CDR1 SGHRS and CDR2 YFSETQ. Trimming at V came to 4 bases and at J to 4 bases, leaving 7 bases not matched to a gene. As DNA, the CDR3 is TGCGCCAGCAGCCCCGGACTAGCGGGGGGACCATACAATGAGCAGTTCTTC. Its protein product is CASSPGLAGGPYNEQFF.

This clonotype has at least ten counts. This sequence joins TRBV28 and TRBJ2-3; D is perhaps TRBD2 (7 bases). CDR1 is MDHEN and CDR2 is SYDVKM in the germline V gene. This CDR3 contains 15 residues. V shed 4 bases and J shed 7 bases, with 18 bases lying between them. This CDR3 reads CASSSPGGGVHTQYF. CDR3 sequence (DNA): TGTGCCAGCAGTTCTCCGGGGGGCGGCGTGCATACGCAGTATTTT.

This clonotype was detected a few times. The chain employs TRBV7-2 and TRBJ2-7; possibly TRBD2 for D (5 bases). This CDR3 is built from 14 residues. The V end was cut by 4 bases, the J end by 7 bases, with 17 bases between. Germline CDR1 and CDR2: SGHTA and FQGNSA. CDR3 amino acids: CASSSYPIAREQYF. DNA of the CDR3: TGTGCCAGCAGCTCCTACCCTATAGCGCGGGAGCAGTACTTC.